This paragraph covers one TCR beta chain sequence. Its target is not known. The sample comes from a study of T cell responses to AZD1222 COVID-19 vaccine. General study findings and limits: Nearly half of the spike-specific TCRs reportedly recognize variant regions that carry no mutations. The breadth and depth of Spike-specific TCRs increased once two AZD1222 doses had been given.

V lost 0 bases, J lost 4 bases, and 14 bases lay in between. The CDR3 sequence is 15 residues long. Profiled with immunoSEQ multiplex PCR; TCRdb holds only in-frame clones, not every one. Of about 150,000 clones in the sample, 90% are singletons; the top ten hold 1.5% to 2%. This clonotype was obtained from an adult in good health. The chain employs TRBV5-3 and TRBJ2-7, with D unclear. TRBV5-3 is noted as an ORF with a role that remains uncertain. The input for sequencing was peripheral blood, taken on day 0 of AZD1222 vaccination. In nucleotides, the CDR3 is TGTGCCAGAAGCTTGGGGAGTCCCCCCTCATACGAGCAGTACTTC. Protein: CARSLGSPPSYEQYF.